Listed below are T cell receptor beta chains from one sample, sequenced in a study of blood T cells in healthy people across ages. TCRdb recomputed calls from the 5' RACE reads with MiXCR, one row per CDR3 protein. This table holds 800,000 or so distinct CDR3 sequences, less than 80% found once. The sequencing input was blood. Source of these receptors: a man aged 30 to 45 in good health. Both conserved end residues are part of each CDR3. A D gene is named only where the DNA matches it firmly. Clone size is given for some rows only: seen once, a few or many times, or a class if the clone is expanded.

CDR3 protein: CASSQLPPRGNEQFF; CDR3 DNA: TGCGCCAGCAGCCAGCTGCCTCCCAGGGGCAATGAGCAGTTCTTC; clone size: .; J gene: TRBJ2-1; D gene: .; V gene: TRBV4-3
CDR3 protein: CASTPPGGRAMVQETQYF; CDR3 DNA: TGTGCCAGCACTCCTCCCGGTGGGAGGGCTATGGTCCAAGAGACCCAGTACTTC; clone size: once; J gene: TRBJ2-5; D gene: TRBD2; V gene: TRBV6-1
CDR3 protein: CSARLWDRGYEQYF; CDR3 DNA: TGCAGTGCTAGGCTGTGGGACAGGGGCTACGAGCAGTACTTC; clone size: .; J gene: TRBJ2-7; D gene: TRBD1; V gene: TRBV20-1
CDR3 protein: CSARKRGASYEQYF; CDR3 DNA: TGCAGTGCTAGGAAACGGGGGGCCTCCTACGAGCAGTACTTC; clone size: .; J gene: TRBJ2-7; D gene: .; V gene: TRBV20-1
CDR3 protein: CSARDRGHQETQYF; CDR3 DNA: TGCAGTGCTAGAGACAGGGGTCATCAAGAGACCCAGTACTTC; clone size: few; J gene: TRBJ2-5; D gene: .; V gene: TRBV20-1
CDR3 protein: CASSLVSNLYEEQYF; CDR3 DNA: TGTGCCAGCAGCTTAGTGAGTAACCTTTACGAGGAGCAGTACTTC; clone size: .; J gene: TRBJ2-7; D gene: .; V gene: TRBV7-8
CDR3 protein: CASSPKGENQPQHF; CDR3 DNA: TGTGCCAGCAGCCCGAAGGGGGAGAATCAGCCCCAGCATTTT; clone size: .; J gene: TRBJ1-5; D gene: .; V gene: TRBV7-8
CDR3 protein: CSAPAPYEQYF; CDR3 DNA: TGCAGTGCGCCAGCGCCCTACGAGCAGTACTTC; clone size: .; J gene: TRBJ2-7; D gene: .; V gene: TRBV20-1
CDR3 protein: CASSSRDSYNSPLHF; CDR3 DNA: TGTGCCAGCAGCTCTCGGGACAGCTATAATTCACCCCTCCACTTT; clone size: once; J gene: TRBJ1-6; D gene: TRBD1; V gene: TRBV9
CDR3 protein: CASSQDYPAGGSPFTDTQYF; CDR3 DNA: TGCGCCAGCAGCCAAGATTACCCAGCGGGGGGTTCTCCTTTCACAGATACGCAGTATTTT; clone size: many; J gene: TRBJ2-3; D gene: TRBD2; V gene: TRBV4-3
CDR3 protein: CASSSEGTGIPPSVYTF; CDR3 DNA: TGTGCCAGCAGTTCCGAGGGGACAGGAATACCCCCGTCGGTCTACACCTTC; clone size: .; J gene: TRBJ1-2; D gene: TRBD1; V gene: TRBV28
CDR3 protein: CASSLFRQAQETQYF; CDR3 DNA: TGTGCCAGCAGCTTATTCCGACAGGCCCAAGAGACCCAGTACTTC; clone size: .; J gene: TRBJ2-5; D gene: .; V gene: TRBV7-8
CDR3 protein: CASSQYRSATNEKLFF; CDR3 DNA: TGTGCCAGCAGCCAATATAGATCTGCAACTAATGAAAAACTGTTTTTT; clone size: .; J gene: TRBJ1-4; D gene: .; V gene: TRBV7-9
CDR3 protein: CASSPRFMRGDTQYF; CDR3 DNA: TGTGCCAGCAGTCCCAGGTTCATGAGGGGAGATACGCAGTATTTT; clone size: .; J gene: TRBJ2-3; D gene: .; V gene: TRBV27
CDR3 protein: CASSQVSENNEQFF; CDR3 DNA: TGTGCCAGCAGCCAAGTTTCCGAAAACAATGAGCAGTTCTTC; clone size: .; J gene: TRBJ2-1; D gene: .; V gene: TRBV14
CDR3 protein: CASYSGGEGLGSYEQYF; CDR3 DNA: TGTGCCAGCTACTCGGGGGGGGAGGGACTAGGTTCGTACGAGCAGTACTTC; clone size: few; J gene: TRBJ2-7; D gene: TRBD2; V gene: TRBV28
CDR3 protein: CASSENRVKGGGLFF; CDR3 DNA: TGTGCCAGCAGTGAAAACAGGGTTAAAGGAGGTGGACTGTTTTTT; clone size: .; J gene: TRBJ1-4; D gene: .; V gene: TRBV25-1
CDR3 protein: CASRHRGTGVNEQYF; CDR3 DNA: TGTGCCAGCAGACACAGGGGGACGGGAGTGAACGAGCAGTACTTC; clone size: few; J gene: TRBJ2-7; D gene: TRBD1; V gene: TRBV6-6
CDR3 protein: CASSHRTGGPNNEQFF; CDR3 DNA: TGTGCCAGCAGCCACCGAACGGGGGGGCCCAACAATGAGCAGTTCTTC; clone size: few; J gene: TRBJ2-1; D gene: TRBD2; V gene: TRBV3-1
CDR3 protein: CASSLVGGGYTF; CDR3 DNA: TGTGCCAGCAGCTTGGTAGGTGGAGGCTACACCTTC; clone size: few; J gene: TRBJ1-2; D gene: .; V gene: TRBV7-2
CDR3 protein: CASSQLPGQGQGYTF; CDR3 DNA: TGTGCCAGCAGCCAACTACCGGGACAGGGGCAGGGCTACACCTTC; clone size: .; J gene: TRBJ1-2; D gene: TRBD1; V gene: TRBV2
CDR3 protein: CASSRQREWRYF; CDR3 DNA: TGTGCCAGCAGCCGACAACGGGAGTGGCGGTACTTC; clone size: .; J gene: TRBJ2-5; D gene: .; V gene: TRBV7-8
CDR3 protein: CASSLEATENTEAFF; CDR3 DNA: TGTGCCAGCAGTCTCGAAGCGACAGAGAACACTGAAGCTTTCTTT; clone size: once; J gene: TRBJ1-1; D gene: .; V gene: TRBV12-3/TRBV12-4
CDR3 protein: CASNGGLNHEQFF; CDR3 DNA: TGTGCCAGCAATGGGGGGCTAAACCATGAGCAGTTCTTC; clone size: .; J gene: TRBJ2-1; D gene: .; V gene: TRBV9
CDR3 protein: CAWASGDRGIYEQYF; CDR3 DNA: TGTGCCTGGGCCTCTGGGGACAGGGGGATCTACGAGCAGTACTTC; clone size: .; J gene: TRBJ2-7; D gene: TRBD1; V gene: TRBV30
CDR3 protein: CASSGALGEKLFF; CDR3 DNA: TGTGCCAGCAGTGGTGCTCTAGGGGAAAAACTGTTTTTT; clone size: .; J gene: TRBJ1-4; D gene: .; V gene: TRBV2
CDR3 protein: CATQGSSLLNEQFF; CDR3 DNA: TGTGCCACCCAAGGGAGTAGTTTGCTCAATGAGCAGTTCTTC; clone size: .; J gene: TRBJ2-1; D gene: .; V gene: TRBV6-5
CDR3 protein: CASSDRQFNQPQHF; CDR3 DNA: TGTGCCAGCAGTGACCGACAGTTCAATCAGCCCCAGCATTTT; clone size: .; J gene: TRBJ1-5; D gene: .; V gene: TRBV25-1
CDR3 protein: CASSLNTEAFF; CDR3 DNA: TGTGCCAGCAGCTTAAACACTGAAGCTTTCTTT; clone size: many; J gene: TRBJ1-1; D gene: .; V gene: TRBV7-9
CDR3 protein: CASSLIDRGRTGELFF; CDR3 DNA: TGTGCCAGCAGTTTGATCGACAGGGGGCGGACCGGGGAGCTGTTTTTT; clone size: .; J gene: TRBJ2-2; D gene: TRBD1; V gene: TRBV5-5
CDR3 protein: CASSPDSHQPQHF; CDR3 DNA: TGTGCCAGCAGCCCAGACAGTCATCAGCCCCAGCATTTT; clone size: .; J gene: TRBJ1-5; D gene: .; V gene: TRBV3-1
CDR3 protein: CAGGENTGELFF; CDR3 DNA: TGTGCCGGTGGGGAGAACACCGGGGAGCTGTTTTTT; clone size: many; J gene: TRBJ2-2; D gene: .; V gene: TRBV12-3/TRBV12-4
CDR3 protein: CSGGGGTPGEKLFF; CDR3 DNA: TGCAGCGGAGGTGGCGGGACCCCAGGGGAAAAACTGTTTTTT; clone size: once; J gene: TRBJ1-4; D gene: .; V gene: TRBV29-1
CDR3 protein: CASRSEASGGAEGKETQYF; CDR3 DNA: TGTGCCAGCAGGTCAGAGGCTAGCGGGGGGGCAGAGGGGAAAGAGACCCAGTACTTC; clone size: .; J gene: TRBJ2-5; D gene: TRBD2; V gene: TRBV3-1
CDR3 protein: CASSQDSETYNEQFF; CDR3 DNA: TGCGCCAGCAGCCAAGATTCAGAGACCTACAATGAGCAGTTCTTC; clone size: few; J gene: TRBJ2-1; D gene: .; V gene: TRBV4-3
CDR3 protein: CASSELEPGANVLTF; CDR3 DNA: TGTGCCAGCAGTGAATTGGAACCTGGGGCCAACGTCCTGACTTTC; clone size: .; J gene: TRBJ2-6; D gene: .; V gene: TRBV2
CDR3 protein: CASSVEFGRYETDTQYF; CDR3 DNA: TGTGCCAGCAGCGTAGAATTCGGGCGGTACGAAACAGATACGCAGTATTTT; clone size: once; J gene: TRBJ2-3; D gene: .; V gene: TRBV9
CDR3 protein: CASDDDISGANVLTF; CDR3 DNA: TGTGCCAGCGATGACGACATCTCTGGGGCCAACGTCCTGACTTTC; clone size: .; J gene: TRBJ2-6; D gene: .; V gene: TRBV6-4
CDR3 protein: CASSLAGTSAYEQYF; CDR3 DNA: TGTGCCAGCAGCTTAGCCGGGACTAGCGCCTACGAGCAGTACTTC; clone size: .; J gene: TRBJ2-7; D gene: TRBD2; V gene: TRBV11-3
CDR3 protein: CASSSPKNIQYF; CDR3 DNA: TGTGCCAGCAGCTCCCCCAAAAACATTCAGTACTTC; clone size: .; J gene: TRBJ2-4; D gene: .; V gene: TRBV13
CDR3 protein: CASSNGDISRETQYF; CDR3 DNA: TGTGCCAGCAGCAATGGGGACATCTCCCGGGAGACCCAGTACTTC; clone size: .; J gene: TRBJ2-5; D gene: .; V gene: TRBV21-1
CDR3 protein: CASSYSVQQPALSSYEQYF; CDR3 DNA: TGTGCCAGCAGTTACTCCGTTCAACAGCCTGCGCTGAGCTCCTACGAGCAGTACTTC; clone size: .; J gene: TRBJ2-7; D gene: .; V gene: TRBV6-2/TRBV6-3
CDR3 protein: CASSIMEGANEKLFF; CDR3 DNA: TGTGCCAGCAGCATAATGGAGGGGGCTAATGAAAAACTGTTTTTT; clone size: .; J gene: TRBJ1-4; D gene: .; V gene: TRBV12-3/TRBV12-4